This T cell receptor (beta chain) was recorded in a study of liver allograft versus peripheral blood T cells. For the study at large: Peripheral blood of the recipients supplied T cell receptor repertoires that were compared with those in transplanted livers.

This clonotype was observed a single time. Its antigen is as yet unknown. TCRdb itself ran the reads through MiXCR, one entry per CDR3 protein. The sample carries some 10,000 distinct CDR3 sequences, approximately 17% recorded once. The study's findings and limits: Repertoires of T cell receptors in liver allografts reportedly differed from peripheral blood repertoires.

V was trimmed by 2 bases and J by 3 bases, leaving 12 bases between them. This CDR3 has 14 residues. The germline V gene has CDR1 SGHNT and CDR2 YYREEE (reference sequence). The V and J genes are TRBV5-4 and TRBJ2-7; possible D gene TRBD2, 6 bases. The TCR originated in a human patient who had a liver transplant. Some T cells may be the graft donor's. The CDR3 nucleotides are TGTGCCAGCAGCTTAGGAGGACTAATCTACGAGCAGTACTTC. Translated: CASSLGGLIYEQYF.